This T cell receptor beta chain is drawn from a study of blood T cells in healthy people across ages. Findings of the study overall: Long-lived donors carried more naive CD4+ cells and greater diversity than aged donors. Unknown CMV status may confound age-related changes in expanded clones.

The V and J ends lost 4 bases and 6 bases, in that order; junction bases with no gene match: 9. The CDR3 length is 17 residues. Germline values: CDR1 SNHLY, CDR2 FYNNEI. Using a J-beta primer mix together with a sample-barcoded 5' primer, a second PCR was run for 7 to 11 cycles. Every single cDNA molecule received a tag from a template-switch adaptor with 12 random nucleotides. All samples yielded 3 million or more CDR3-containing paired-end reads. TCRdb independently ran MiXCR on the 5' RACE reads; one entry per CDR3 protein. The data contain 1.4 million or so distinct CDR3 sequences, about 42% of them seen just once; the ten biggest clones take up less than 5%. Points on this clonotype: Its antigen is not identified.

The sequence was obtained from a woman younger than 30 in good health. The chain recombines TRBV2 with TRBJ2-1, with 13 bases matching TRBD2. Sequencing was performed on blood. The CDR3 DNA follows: TGTGCCAGCAGTGGTTGGGGACTAGCGGGAATGTCCAATGAGCAGTTCTTC. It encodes CASSGWGLAGMSNEQFF.